This T cell receptor (beta chain) was captured in a study of blood T cell repertoires in COVID-19. Original processing notes: Amplified reference gene primers provided the basis for estimating nucleated cell counts. TCRdb's table, derived via immunoSEQ multiplex PCR, lists solely in-frame clones and lacks some. D and trimming were read from the DNA, whereas the V and J calls and clone size are those reported in that table. Here the sample spans 80,000 or so clones, approximately 80% being singletons. The receptor's source is an older woman with acute or convalescent COVID-19. Sequencing used peripheral blood.

In nucleotides, the CDR3 is TGTGCCAGCAGCTTAACGGGGAGTGGGACCGGGGAGCTGTTTTTT. This encodes CASSLTGSGTGELFF. V and J are TRBV7-3 and TRBJ2-2; D perhaps matches TRBD2 (5 bases). Looked up from germline, CDR1 is SGHTA and CDR2 is FQGTGA. V shed 0 bases and J shed 5 bases, with 10 bases lying between them. The CDR3 length is 15 residues.